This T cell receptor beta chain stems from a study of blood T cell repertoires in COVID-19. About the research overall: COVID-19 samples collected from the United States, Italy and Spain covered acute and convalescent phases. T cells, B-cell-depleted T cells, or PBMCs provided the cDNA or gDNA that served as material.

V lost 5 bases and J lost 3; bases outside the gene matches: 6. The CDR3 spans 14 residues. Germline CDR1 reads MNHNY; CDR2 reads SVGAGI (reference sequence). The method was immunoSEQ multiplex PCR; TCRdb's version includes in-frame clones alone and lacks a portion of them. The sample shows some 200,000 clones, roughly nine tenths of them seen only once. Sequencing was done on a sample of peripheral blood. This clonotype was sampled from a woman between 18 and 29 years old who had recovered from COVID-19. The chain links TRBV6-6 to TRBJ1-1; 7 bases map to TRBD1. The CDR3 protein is CASSRQGPHTEAFF. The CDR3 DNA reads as TGTGCCAGCAGTAGACAGGGCCCTCACACTGAAGCTTTCTTT.